These T cell receptor beta chains were read from a single sample in a study of beta chain features in type 1 diabetes. Assay: immunoSEQ multiplex PCR; the TCRdb copy retains only in-frame clones and omits some. Among some 900,000 clones listed, 15% to 20% were seen once. Sequencing was carried out using naive CD4+ T cells from blood. All receptors derive from a woman aged 18-30 years in good health. Both conserved end residues are part of each CDR3. Fields, in order: D gene, clone size, J gene, V gene, CDR3 protein, CDR3 DNA. D genes are given only for firm matches. Clone size appears in some rows only: once, few, many, or a class for an expanded clone.

>NA|NA|TRBJ1-5|TRBV6-1
CASSAQEGSNQPQHF
TGTGCCAGCAGTGCCCAGGAGGGTAGCAATCAGCCCCAGCATTTT
>TRBD1|few|TRBJ2-1|TRBV28
CASSLLPDRGRYNEQFF
TGTGCCAGCAGTTTACTCCCGGACAGGGGGCGATACAATGAGCAGTTCTTC
>NA|NA|TRBJ1-1|TRBV2
CATRTAGPEAFF
TGTGCCACCCGGACAGCGGGGCCTGAAGCTTTCTTT
>TRBD2|few|TRBJ2-7|TRBV4-2
CASSQAAQGLAGYEQYF
TGTGCCAGCAGCCAAGCGGCCCAAGGACTAGCCGGATACGAGCAGTACTTC
>NA|few|TRBJ2-7|TRBV7-8
CASSLVLQGSSGKYF
TGTGCCAGCAGCTTAGTTCTCCAGGGCTCCTCCGGGAAGTACTTC
>TRBD2|NA|TRBJ2-1|TRBV4-2
CASSQMPHGGRTPDEQFF
TGTGCCAGCAGCCAAATGCCCCATGGCGGGAGGACCCCGGATGAGCAGTTCTTC
>NA|few|TRBJ1-4|TRBV4-3
CASSQPTGTYQEKLFF
TGCGCCAGCAGCCAACCTACAGGAACCTACCAGGAAAAACTGTTTTTT
>TRBD2|NA|TRBJ2-3|TRBV9
CASSVGPSGISTDTQYF
TGTGCCAGCAGCGTAGGACCTAGCGGGATCAGCACAGATACGCAGTATTTT
>NA|NA|TRBJ1-1|TRBV13
CASSLGPEAFF
TGTGCCAGCAGCTTAGGCCCGGAAGCTTTCTTT
>NA|once|TRBJ2-1|TRBV7-3
CASSLIGPVGYNEQFF
TGTGCCAGCAGCTTAATTGGGCCAGTGGGCTACAATGAGCAGTTCTTC
>NA|NA|TRBJ1-2|TRBV5-6
CASRFMGRPNYGYTF
TGTGCCAGCAGGTTCATGGGCAGGCCGAACTATGGCTACACCTTC
>TRBD1|NA|TRBJ1-5|TRBV10-3
CAISEGTANQPQHF
TGTGCCATCAGTGAAGGGACAGCGAATCAGCCCCAGCATTTT
>NA|NA|TRBJ1-1|TRBV28
CASTAGRDTEAFF
TGTGCCAGCACTGCAGGGAGGGACACTGAAGCTTTCTTT
>TRBD2|once|TRBJ2-3|TRBV11-2
CASSGGTSGRMDTQYF
TGTGCCAGCAGCGGGGGGACTAGCGGGAGAATGGATACGCAGTATTTT
>NA|NA|TRBJ2-7|TRBV9
CASSVGGGGWHEQYF
TGTGCCAGCAGCGTAGGAGGTGGGGGCTGGCACGAGCAGTACTTC
>NA|NA|TRBJ2-1|TRBV7-2
CASSPRANYAHEQFF
TGTGCCAGCAGCCCCCGGGCCAATTATGCGCATGAGCAGTTCTTC
>NA|few|TRBJ2-4|TRBV28
CASSYFGANIQYF
TGTGCCAGCAGTTATTTCGGGGCGAACATTCAGTACTTC
>NA|NA|TRBJ2-1|TRBV28
CASSYNYARNEQFF
TGTGCCAGCAGTTACAACTACGCCAGAAATGAGCAGTTCTTC
>TRBD1|few|TRBJ2-4|TRBV7-2
CASSRGDRVRAIQYF
TGTGCCAGCAGCCGAGGGGACAGGGTACGGGCCATTCAGTACTTC
>NA|few|TRBJ1-2|TRBV7-8
CASSKGTPYGYTF
TGTGCCAGCAGCAAGGGGACCCCCTATGGCTACACCTTC
>NA|few|TRBJ1-1|TRBV18
CASSPGANQEAFF
TGTGCCAGCTCACCCGGGGCAAACCAGGAAGCTTTCTTT
>NA|NA|TRBJ2-7|TRBV10-2
CASSADPDFYEQYF
TGCGCCAGCAGCGCGGACCCCGACTTCTACGAGCAGTACTTC
>NA|NA|TRBJ2-7|TRBV27
CASSDFGGLEQYF
TGTGCCAGCAGCGACTTTGGGGGTCTCGAGCAGTACTTC
>NA|few|TRBJ2-1|TRBV11-2
CASSMPGPRKEQFF
TGTGCCAGCAGCATGCCGGGACCTCGGAAGGAGCAGTTCTTC
>TRBD2|few|TRBJ2-1|TRBV10-3
CAISESTGGGSRYNEQFF
TGTGCCATCAGTGAGTCGACGGGGGGAGGGTCCCGCTACAATGAGCAGTTCTTC
>TRBD1|few|TRBJ2-2|TRBV2
CASKQQGAVTGELFF
TGTGCCAGCAAGCAGCAGGGGGCCGTTACCGGGGAGCTGTTTTTT
>NA|NA|TRBJ2-3|TRBV19
CASGPSTDTQYF
TGTGCCAGCGGACCATCCACAGATACGCAGTATTTT
>NA|NA|TRBJ2-1|TRBV10-3
CAISESWDGQLTSPQFF
TGTGCCATCAGTGAGTCGTGGGATGGGCAGCTCACTAGCCCACAGTTCTTC
>NA|NA|TRBJ1-1|TRBV6-6
CASRPQGNTEAFF
TGTGCCAGCAGACCCCAGGGAAACACTGAAGCTTTCTTT
>TRBD2|few|TRBJ2-7|TRBV5-1
CASRTLAGRYEQYF
TGCGCCAGCAGGACCCTAGCGGGACGATACGAGCAGTACTTC
>TRBD2|NA|TRBJ2-3|TRBV12-5
CASGLPLLTTSGRPVDTQYF
TGTGCTAGTGGTTTGCCGCTGCTAACGACTAGCGGGAGGCCAGTGGATACGCAGTATTTT
>NA|NA|TRBJ2-1|TRBV7-9
CASSLGVAPHNEQFF
TGTGCCAGCAGCTTAGGGGTGGCGCCACACAATGAGCAGTTCTTC
>NA|NA|TRBJ2-4|TRBV20-1
CSAGAKNIQYF
TGCAGTGCTGGAGCCAAAAACATTCAGTACTTC
>NA|few|TRBJ2-3|TRBV5-6
CASSLVGSNTDTQYF
TGTGCCAGCAGCTTGGTAGGGAGTAACACAGATACGCAGTATTTT
>TRBD1|NA|TRBJ2-7|TRBV18
CASSPGDRGTYEQYF
TGTGCCAGCTCACCAGGGGACAGGGGTACCTACGAGCAGTACTTC
>TRBD2|few|TRBJ2-5|TRBV13
CASSPRLAGAQGETQYF
TGTGCCAGCAGCCCGCGACTAGCGGGAGCTCAAGGAGAGACCCAGTACTTC
>NA|NA|TRBJ1-2|TRBV19
CASSTISAGVIYGYTF
TGTGCCAGTAGTACAATATCAGCAGGAGTAATCTATGGCTACACCTTC
>TRBD1|NA|TRBJ2-6|TRBV13
CASSLGGTGLTGANVLTF
TGTGCCAGCAGCTTAGGGGGGACAGGGTTGACTGGGGCCAACGTCCTGACTTTC
>NA|NA|TRBJ2-1|TRBV6-6
CASSGYGVPPGNEQFF
TGTGCCAGCAGCGGATACGGGGTCCCTCCCGGGAATGAGCAGTTCTTC
>TRBD2|NA|TRBJ2-1|TRBV9
CASSVVASGILYEQFF
TGTGCCAGCAGCGTAGTTGCTAGCGGGATATTATATGAGCAGTTCTTC
>NA|NA|TRBJ2-1|TRBV7-9
CAGKGTPDGEQFF
TGTGCGGGCAAAGGGACCCCCGACGGTGAGCAGTTCTTC
>NA|NA|TRBJ2-3|TRBV25-1
CASSPAGTDTQYF
TGTGCCAGCAGCCCCGCGGGCACAGATACGCAGTATTTT
>TRBD2|NA|TRBJ2-7|TRBV28
CASSLWGLAASEQYF
TGTGCCAGCAGTTTATGGGGACTAGCGGCCTCCGAGCAGTACTTC
>NA|few|TRBJ2-1|TRBV28
CASSPGRGFGDYNEQFF
TGTGCCAGCAGCCCCGGGCGGGGCTTTGGAGATTACAATGAGCAGTTCTTC
>NA|few|TRBJ2-1|TRBV11-2
CASSFDRILNEQFF
TGTGCCAGCAGCTTCGACAGGATCTTGAATGAGCAGTTCTTC
>NA|NA|TRBJ1-5|TRBV27
CASSLTGTANQPQHF
TGTGCCAGCAGTTTAACAGGCACGGCCAATCAGCCCCAGCATTTT
>TRBD1|NA|TRBJ2-6|TRBV5-1
CASSLFWTGVAGANVLTF
TGCGCCAGCAGCTTGTTTTGGACAGGGGTCGCGGGGGCCAACGTCCTGACTTTC
>TRBD2|few|TRBJ2-5|TRBV9
CASSVDVGGSETQYF
TGTGCCAGCAGCGTAGACGTGGGAGGGTCAGAGACCCAGTACTTC
>NA|few|TRBJ2-1|TRBV2
CASTHETPLGEQFF
TGTGCCAGCACCCACGAGACCCCCCTAGGGGAGCAGTTCTTC
>TRBD2|few|TRBJ2-1|TRBV19
CASSIFAGGYNEQFF
TGTGCCAGTAGTATTTTTGCGGGAGGCTACAATGAGCAGTTCTTC
>TRBD2|few|TRBJ2-3|TRBV10-3
CAISPTSERSTDTQYF
TGTGCCATCAGCCCTACTAGCGAAAGGAGCACAGATACGCAGTATTTT
>NA|few|TRBJ1-2|TRBV13
CASSLRSAYGYTF
TGTGCCAGCAGCTTAAGGTCAGCATATGGCTACACCTTC
>NA|few|TRBJ2-1|TRBV5-1
CASSLMGEDVNEQFF
TGCGCCAGCAGCTTAATGGGGGAGGATGTCAATGAGCAGTTCTTC
>NA|few|TRBJ1-2|TRBV5-1
CASSLYGDYGYTF
TGCGCCAGCAGCTTGTACGGGGATTATGGCTACACCTTC
>TRBD2|NA|TRBJ2-1|TRBV15
CATSDLGSGRGDEQFF
TGTGCCACCAGCGATCTGGGGAGCGGGAGGGGGGATGAGCAGTTCTTC
>TRBD1|NA|TRBJ2-6|TRBV5-1
CASSITLTGSGANVLTF
TGCGCCAGCAGCATAACGTTGACAGGGAGTGGGGCCAACGTCCTGACTTTC
>TRBD2|NA|TRBJ2-7|TRBV4-2
CASSQGGLAGVHEQYF
TGTGCCAGCAGCCAAGGGGGACTAGCGGGAGTCCACGAGCAGTACTTC